This T cell receptor beta chain emerged from a study of identical twins. From the 5' RACE reads, TCRdb called clonotypes with MiXCR, one entry per CDR3 protein. The sample lists hundreds of thousands of distinct CDR3 sequences; approximately 8.3% were seen once. This clonotype has a count of ten or more. Trimming cost V 1 base and J 2 bases, with 11 bases left between them. The CDR3 has 15 amino acids. Germline assignment: CDR1 SGHTA and CDR2 FQGNSA. The same data also went into a second study, on yellow fever vaccine responses in identical twins.

The chain joins TRBV7-2 to TRBJ2-5; a possible D gene is TRBD1 (6 bases). The sample comprised memory (CD45RO+) T cells sorted from blood. The receptor's source is a woman aged 18-35 years in good health. CDR3 nucleotide sequence: TGTGCCAGCAGCTTAGATCAGGGGTATCAAGAGACCCAGTACTTC. Encoded protein: CASSLDQGYQETQYF.